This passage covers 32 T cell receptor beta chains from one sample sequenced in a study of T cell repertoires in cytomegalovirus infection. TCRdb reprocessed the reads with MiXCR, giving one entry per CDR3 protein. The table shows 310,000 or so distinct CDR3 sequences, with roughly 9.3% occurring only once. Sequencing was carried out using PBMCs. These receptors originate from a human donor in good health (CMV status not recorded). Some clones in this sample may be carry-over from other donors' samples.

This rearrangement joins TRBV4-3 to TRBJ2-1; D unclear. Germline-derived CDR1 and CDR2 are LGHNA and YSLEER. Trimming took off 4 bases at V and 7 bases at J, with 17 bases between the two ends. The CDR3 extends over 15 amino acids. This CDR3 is CASSRGVGLSNEQFF. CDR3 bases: TGCGCCAGCAGCCGCGGCGTTGGCCTGTCTAATGAGCAGTTCTTC.

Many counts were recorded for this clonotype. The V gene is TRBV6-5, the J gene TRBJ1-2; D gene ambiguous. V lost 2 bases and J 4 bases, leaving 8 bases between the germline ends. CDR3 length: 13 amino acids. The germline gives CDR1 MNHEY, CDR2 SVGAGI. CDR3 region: CASSYAGVYGYTF. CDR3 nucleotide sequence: TGTGCCAGCAGTTACGCAGGAGTCTATGGCTACACCTTC.

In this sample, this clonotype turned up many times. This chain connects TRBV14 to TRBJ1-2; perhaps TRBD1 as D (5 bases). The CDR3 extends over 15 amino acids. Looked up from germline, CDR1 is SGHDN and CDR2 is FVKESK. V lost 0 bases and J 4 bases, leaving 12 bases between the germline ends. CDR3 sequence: CASSQDVSDSYGYTF. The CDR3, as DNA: TGTGCCAGCAGCCAAGATGTTAGCGACAGCTATGGCTACACCTTC.

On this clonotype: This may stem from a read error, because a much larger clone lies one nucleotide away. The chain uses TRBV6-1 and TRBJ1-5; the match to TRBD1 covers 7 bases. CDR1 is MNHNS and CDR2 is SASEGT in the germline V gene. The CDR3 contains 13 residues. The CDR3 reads CVAYEGAGQPQHF. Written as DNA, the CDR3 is TGTGTCGCATACGAGGGGGCGGGTCAGCCCCAGCATTTT.

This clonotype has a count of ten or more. CDR3 bases: TGTGCCAGCAGCGGCCCCCGGGACCCCGGGGAGACCCAGTACTTC. Protein sequence: CASSGPRDPGETQYF. The chain couples TRBV7-9 to TRBJ2-5; perhaps D is TRBD1 or TRBD2 (5 bases each). Trimming left V 5 bases short and J 5 bases short, with 18 bases between. Germline values: CDR1 SEHNR, CDR2 FQNEAQ (reference sequence). This CDR3 is built from 15 residues.

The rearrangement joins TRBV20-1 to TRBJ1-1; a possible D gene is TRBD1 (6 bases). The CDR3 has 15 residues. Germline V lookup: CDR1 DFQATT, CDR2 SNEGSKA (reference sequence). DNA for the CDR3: TGCAGACCTAGTATGTCAGGGGCCCTGAACACTGAAGCTTTCTTT. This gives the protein CRPSMSGALNTEAFF.

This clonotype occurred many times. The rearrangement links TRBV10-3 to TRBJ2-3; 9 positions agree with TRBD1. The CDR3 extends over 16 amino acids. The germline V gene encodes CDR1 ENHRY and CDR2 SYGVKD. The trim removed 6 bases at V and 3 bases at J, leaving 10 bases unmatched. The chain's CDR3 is CAISNSDRGRTDTQYF. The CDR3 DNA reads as TGTGCCATCAGCAATTCGGACAGGGGAAGGACAGATACGCAGTATTTT.

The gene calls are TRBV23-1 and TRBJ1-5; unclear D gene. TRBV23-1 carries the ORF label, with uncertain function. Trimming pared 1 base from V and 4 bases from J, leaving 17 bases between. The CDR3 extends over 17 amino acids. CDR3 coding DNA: TGCGCCAGCAGTCAATATAAGGTCGGGCAGGATAATCAGCCCCAGCATTTT. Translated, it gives CASSQYKVGQDNQPQHF.

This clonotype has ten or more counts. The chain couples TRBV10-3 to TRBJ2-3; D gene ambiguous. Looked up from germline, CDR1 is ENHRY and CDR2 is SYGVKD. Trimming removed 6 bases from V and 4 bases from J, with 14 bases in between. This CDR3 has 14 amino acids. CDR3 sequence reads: CAIRISPAADTQYF. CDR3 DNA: TGTGCCATCAGGATAAGCCCGGCGGCAGATACGCAGTATTTT.

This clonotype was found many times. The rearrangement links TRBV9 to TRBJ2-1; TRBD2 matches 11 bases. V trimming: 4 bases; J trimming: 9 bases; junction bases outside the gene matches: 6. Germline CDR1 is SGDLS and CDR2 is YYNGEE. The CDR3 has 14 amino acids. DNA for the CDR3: TGTGCCAGCAGCCCCGGACTAGCGGGTTTTGAGCAGTTCTTC. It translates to CASSPGLAGFEQFF.

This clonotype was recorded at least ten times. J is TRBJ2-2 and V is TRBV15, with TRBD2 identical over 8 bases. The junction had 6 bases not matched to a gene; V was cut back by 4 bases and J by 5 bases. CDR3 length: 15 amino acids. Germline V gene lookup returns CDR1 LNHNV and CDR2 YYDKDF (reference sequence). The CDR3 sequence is CATSKAGGITGELFF. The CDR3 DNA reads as TGTGCCACCAGCAAGGCGGGGGGAATAACCGGGGAGCTGTTTTTT.

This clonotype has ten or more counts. The CDR3 sequence: CASSRGQGKGIQYF. The CDR3 DNA reads TGTGCCAGCAGCCGGGGACAGGGGAAGGGCATTCAGTACTTC. This chain joins TRBV11-3 and TRBJ2-4, with 10 bases that match TRBD1. The germline gives CDR1 SGHNT, CDR2 YENEEA. The CDR3 totals 14 residues. V shed 5 bases and J 9 bases; nucleotides not matched to a gene: 7. The entire variable domain, with the rest obtained from reference TRBV11-3 and TRBJ2-4, is as follows: EAGVVQSPRYKIIEKKQPVAFWCNPISGHNTLYWYLQNLGQGPELLIRYENEEAVDDSQLPKDRFSAERLKGVDSTLKIQPAELGDSAVYLCASSRGQGKGIQYFGAGTRLSVL.

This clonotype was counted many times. The CDR3 spells CASSHQGGQGEKLFF. CDR3 sequence (DNA): TGTGCCAGCAGCCATCAGGGTGGACAGGGGGAAAAACTGTTTTTT. The chain links TRBV7-8 to TRBJ1-4; TRBD1 aligns across 9 bases. Per the germline V gene, CDR1 is SGHVS and CDR2 is FQNEAQ. J lost 8 bases, V lost 5 bases, and 9 bases had no gene match. The CDR3 covers 15 residues.

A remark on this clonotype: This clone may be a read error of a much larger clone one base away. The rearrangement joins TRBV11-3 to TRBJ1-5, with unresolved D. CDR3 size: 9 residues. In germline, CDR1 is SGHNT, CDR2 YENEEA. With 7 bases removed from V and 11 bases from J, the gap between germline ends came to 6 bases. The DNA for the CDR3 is TGTGCCAGCAAAATAGCCCAGCATTTT. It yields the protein CASKIAQHF. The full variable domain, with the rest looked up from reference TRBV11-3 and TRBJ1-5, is EAGVVQSPRYKIIEKKQPVAFWCNPISGHNTLYWYLQNLGQGPELLIRYENEEAVDDSQLPKDRFSAERLKGVDSTLKIQPAELGDSAVYLCASKIAQHFGDGTRLSIL.

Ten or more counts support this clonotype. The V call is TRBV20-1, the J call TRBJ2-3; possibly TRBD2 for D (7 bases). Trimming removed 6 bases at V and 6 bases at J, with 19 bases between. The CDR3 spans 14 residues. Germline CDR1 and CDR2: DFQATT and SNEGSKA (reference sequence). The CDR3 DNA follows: TGCAGTGCCCCCCCCGGGGGGCCAAGGGATACGCAGTATTTT. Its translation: CSAPPGGPRDTQYF.

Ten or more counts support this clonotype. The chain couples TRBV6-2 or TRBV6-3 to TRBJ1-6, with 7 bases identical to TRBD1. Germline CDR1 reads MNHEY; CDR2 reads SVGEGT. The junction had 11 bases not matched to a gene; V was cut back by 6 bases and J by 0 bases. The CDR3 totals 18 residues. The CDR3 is CASSPDRERGSYNSPLHF. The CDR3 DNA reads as TGTGCCAGCAGCCCCGACAGGGAAAGGGGCTCCTATAATTCACCCCTCCACTTT.

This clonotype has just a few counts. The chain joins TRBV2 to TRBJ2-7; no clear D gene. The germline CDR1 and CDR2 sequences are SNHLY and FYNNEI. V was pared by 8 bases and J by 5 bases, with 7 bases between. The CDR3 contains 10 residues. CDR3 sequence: CASRSHEQYF. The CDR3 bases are TGTGCCAGCCGGTCTCACGAGCAGTACTTC.

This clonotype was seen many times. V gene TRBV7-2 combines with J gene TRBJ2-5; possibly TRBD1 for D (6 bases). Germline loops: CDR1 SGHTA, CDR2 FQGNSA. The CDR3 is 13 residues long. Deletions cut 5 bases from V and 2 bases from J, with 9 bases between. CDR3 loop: CASSPDRQETQYF. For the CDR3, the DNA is TGTGCCAGCAGCCCCGACAGGCAAGAGACCCAGTACTTC.

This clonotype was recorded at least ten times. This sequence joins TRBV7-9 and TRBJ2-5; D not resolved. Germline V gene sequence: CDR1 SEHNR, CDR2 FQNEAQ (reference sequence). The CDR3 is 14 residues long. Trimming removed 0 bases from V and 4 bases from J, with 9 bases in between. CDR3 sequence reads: CASSLADVVETQYF. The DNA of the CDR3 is TGTGCCAGCAGCTTAGCGGATGTTGTAGAGACCCAGTACTTC.

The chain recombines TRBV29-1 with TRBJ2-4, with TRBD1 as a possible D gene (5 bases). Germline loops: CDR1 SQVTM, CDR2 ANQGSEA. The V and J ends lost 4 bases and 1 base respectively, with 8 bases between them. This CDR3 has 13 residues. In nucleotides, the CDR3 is TGCAGCGTTGTCAAGGGGGCCAAAAACATTCAGTACTTC. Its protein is CSVVKGAKNIQYF.

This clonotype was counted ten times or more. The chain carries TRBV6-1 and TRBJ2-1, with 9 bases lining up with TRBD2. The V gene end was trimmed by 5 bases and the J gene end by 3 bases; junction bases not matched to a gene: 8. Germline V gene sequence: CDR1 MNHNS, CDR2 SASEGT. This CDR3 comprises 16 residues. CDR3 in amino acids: CASSFRLAALYNEQFF. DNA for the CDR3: TGTGCCAGCAGTTTCCGACTAGCGGCTCTCTACAATGAGCAGTTCTTC.

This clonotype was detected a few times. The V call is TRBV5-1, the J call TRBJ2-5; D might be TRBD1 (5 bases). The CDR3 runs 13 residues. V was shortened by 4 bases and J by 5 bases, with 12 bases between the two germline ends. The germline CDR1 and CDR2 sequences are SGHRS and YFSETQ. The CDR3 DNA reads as TGCGCCAGCAGCCCCAAGGGGAAGGAGACCCAGTACTTC. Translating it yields CASSPKGKETQYF.

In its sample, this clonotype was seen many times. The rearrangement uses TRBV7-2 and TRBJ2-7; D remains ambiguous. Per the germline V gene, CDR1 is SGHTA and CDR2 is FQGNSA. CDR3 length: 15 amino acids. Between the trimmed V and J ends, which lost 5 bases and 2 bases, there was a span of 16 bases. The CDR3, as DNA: TGTGCCAGCAGCCTAGTGGAGTCGGTCGCCTACGAGCAGTACTTC. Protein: CASSLVESVAYEQYF. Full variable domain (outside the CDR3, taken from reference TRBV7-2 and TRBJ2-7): GAGVSQSPSNKVTEKGKDVELRCDPISGHTALYWYRQSLGQGLEFLIYFQGNSAPDKSGLPSDRFSAERTGGSVSTLTIQRTQQEDSAVYLCASSLVESVAYEQYFGPGTRLTVT.

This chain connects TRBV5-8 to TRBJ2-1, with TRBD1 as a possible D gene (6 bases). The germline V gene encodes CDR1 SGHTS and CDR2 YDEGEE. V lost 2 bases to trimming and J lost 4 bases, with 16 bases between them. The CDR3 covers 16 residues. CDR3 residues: CASSFRKTGSYNEQFF. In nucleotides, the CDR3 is TGTGCCAGCAGCTTTCGAAAAACAGGGTCTTACAATGAGCAGTTCTTC.

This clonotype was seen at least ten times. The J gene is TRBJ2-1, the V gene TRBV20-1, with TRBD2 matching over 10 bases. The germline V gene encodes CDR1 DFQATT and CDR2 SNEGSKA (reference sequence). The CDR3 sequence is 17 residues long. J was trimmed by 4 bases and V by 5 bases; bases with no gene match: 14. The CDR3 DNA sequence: TGCAGTGCTCGCCTATCTAGCCTAGCGGGGGTATACAATGAGCAGTTCTTC. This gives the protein CSARLSSLAGVYNEQFF.

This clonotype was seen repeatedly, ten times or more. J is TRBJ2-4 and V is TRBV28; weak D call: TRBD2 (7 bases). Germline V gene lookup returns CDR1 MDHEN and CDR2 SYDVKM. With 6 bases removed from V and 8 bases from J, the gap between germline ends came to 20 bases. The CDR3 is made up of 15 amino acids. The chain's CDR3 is CASSSPGGRGDIQYF. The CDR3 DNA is TGTGCCAGCAGCTCTCCGGGGGGCCGTGGAGACATTCAGTACTTC.

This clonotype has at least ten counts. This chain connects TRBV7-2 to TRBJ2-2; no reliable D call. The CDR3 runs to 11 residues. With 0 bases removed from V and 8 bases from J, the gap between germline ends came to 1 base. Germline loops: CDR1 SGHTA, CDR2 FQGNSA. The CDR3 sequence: CASSLAGELFF. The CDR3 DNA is TGTGCCAGCAGCTTAGCTGGGGAGCTGTTTTTT.

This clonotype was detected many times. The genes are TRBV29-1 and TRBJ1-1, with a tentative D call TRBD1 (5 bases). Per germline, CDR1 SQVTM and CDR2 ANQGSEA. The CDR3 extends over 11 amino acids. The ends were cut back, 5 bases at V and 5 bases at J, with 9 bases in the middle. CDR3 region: CSVRGWTEAFF. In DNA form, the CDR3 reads TGCAGCGTTAGGGGTTGGACTGAAGCTTTCTTT.

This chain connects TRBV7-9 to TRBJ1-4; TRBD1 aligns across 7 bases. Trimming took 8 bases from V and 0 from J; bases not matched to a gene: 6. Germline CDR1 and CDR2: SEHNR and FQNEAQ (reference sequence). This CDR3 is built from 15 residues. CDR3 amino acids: CASRGTEATNEKLFF. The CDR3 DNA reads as TGTGCCAGCCGCGGGACAGAGGCAACTAATGAAAAACTGTTTTTT.

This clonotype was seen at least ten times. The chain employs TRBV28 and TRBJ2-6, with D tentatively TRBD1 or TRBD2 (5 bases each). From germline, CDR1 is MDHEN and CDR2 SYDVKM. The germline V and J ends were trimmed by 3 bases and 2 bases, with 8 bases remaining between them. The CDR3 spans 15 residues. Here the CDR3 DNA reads TGTGCCAGCAGTTTGGGGACGGCTGGGGCCAACGTCCTGACTTTC. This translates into CASSLGTAGANVLTF.

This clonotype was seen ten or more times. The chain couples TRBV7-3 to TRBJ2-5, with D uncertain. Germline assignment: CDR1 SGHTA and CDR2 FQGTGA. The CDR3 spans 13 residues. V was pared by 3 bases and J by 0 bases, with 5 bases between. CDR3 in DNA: TGTGCCAGCAGCTTGAGATACCAAGAGACCCAGTACTTC. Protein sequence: CASSLRYQETQYF. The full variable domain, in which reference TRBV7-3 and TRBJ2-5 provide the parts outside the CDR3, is GAGVSQTPSNKVTEKGKYVELRCDPISGHTALYWYRQSLGQGPEFLIYFQGTGAADDSGLPNDRFFAVRPEGSVSTLKIQRTERGDSAVYLCASSLRYQETQYFGPGTRLLVL.

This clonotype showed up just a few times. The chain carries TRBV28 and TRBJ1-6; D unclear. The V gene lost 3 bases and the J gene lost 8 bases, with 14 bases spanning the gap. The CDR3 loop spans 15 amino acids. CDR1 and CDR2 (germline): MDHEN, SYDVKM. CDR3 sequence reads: CASSFLLGRDSPLHF. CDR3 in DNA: TGTGCCAGCAGTTTCCTCTTAGGGAGGGATTCACCCCTCCACTTT.